This TCR beta chain was obtained from a study of beta chain features in type 1 diabetes. The CDR3 length is 13 residues. Germline CDR1 is GTSNPN and CDR2 is SVGIG (reference sequence). After removal of 2 bases from V and 9 bases from J, the junction contained 10 bases not matched to a gene. All of the isolated RNA was reverse transcribed, so expressed TCRB transcripts were sequenced. TCRdb's table, derived via immunoSEQ multiplex PCR, lists solely in-frame clones and lacks some. This table holds approximately 250,000 clones, over 8.5% found once. Concerning this clone: The antigen is not known.

Study-wide findings and caveats: Equally in patients and controls, PCR might preferentially amplify shorter templates.

CD45RO/CCR7/CD25/CD127/CD95/CD27 sorting isolated CD4+ naive, central memory, regulatory and stem cell-like memory cells. This rearrangement joins TRBV30 to TRBJ2-7; TRBD2 matches at 7 bases. Sequenced input: naive CD4+ T cells from blood. The TCR sequence derives from a woman under 30 in good health. The CDR3 region has the DNA TGTGCCTGGAGTTGGGACCTAACGGGGGGGCAGTACTTC. It specifies CAWSWDLTGGQYF.